The rows below give T cell receptor beta chains drawn from one sample of a study of CD8+ T cells in alopecia areata. Using immunoSEQ multiplex PCR, the repertoire was profiled, and TCRdb retains in-frame clones only, with some absent. The table records roughly 220,000 clones, 35% to 40% of them present only once. The material was CD4+ T cells sorted from blood, obtained around week 30, from a patient treated with tofacitinib. Source of these receptors: a human donor with alopecia areata. The CDR3 runs from the conserved cysteine through the conserved F or W. D genes are given only for firm matches. Rows give clone size only sometimes, using once, few, many, or a class for an expanded clone.

clone size	V gene	D gene	J gene	CDR3 DNA	CDR3 protein
.	TRBV29-1	.	TRBJ1-1	TGCAGCGTTGGTACTGCCACTGAAGCTTTCTTT	CSVGTATEAFF
few	TRBV6-5	.	TRBJ2-7	TGTGCCAGCAGTTACAGGCAGGCCACCGAGCAGTACTTC	CASSYRQATEQYF
.	TRBV4-1	TRBD2	TRBJ2-1	TGCGCCAGCAGCCAACTTGGGGGACTAGCGGGAGGTCACAATGAGCAGTTCTTC	CASSQLGGLAGGHNEQFF
.	TRBV5-1	.	TRBJ1-5	TGCGCCAGCAGCTTTTCAGGGTCTCAGCCCCAGCATTTT	CASSFSGSQPQHF
.	TRBV6-5	.	TRBJ2-7	TGTGCCAGCAAGGCGGGATTTGTCGACGAGCAGTACTTC	CASKAGFVDEQYF
few	TRBV29-1	TRBD2	TRBJ2-7	TGCAGCGGTGGGACTAGCGGCCTCACCGAGCAGTACTTC	CSGGTSGLTEQYF
.	TRBV16	.	TRBJ1-2	TGTGCCAGCAGCCAACAGACAAACTATGGCTACACCTTC	CASSQQTNYGYTF
.	TRBV19	.	TRBJ2-3	TGTGCCAGTAGGCCCTCGGATTATGGTGATACGCAGTATTTT	CASRPSDYGDTQYF
.	TRBV6-6	.	TRBJ1-1	TGTGCCAGCAGTTACTCTACGGTGGCTGAAGCTTTCTTT	CASSYSTVAEAFF
.	TRBV9	TRBD1	TRBJ1-2	TGTGCCAGCACTCGGCAGGGGGCCTATGGCTACACCTTC	CASTRQGAYGYTF
.	TRBV9	.	TRBJ2-3	TGTGCCAGCAGCGTAGAACAGCGGGCAGGCACAGATACGCAGTATTTT	CASSVEQRAGTDTQYF
.	TRBV18	.	TRBJ1-3	TGTGCCAGCTCACCGGCAGGCACCTCTGGAAACACCATATATTTT	CASSPAGTSGNTIYF
few	TRBV4-2	.	TRBJ2-2	TGTGCCAGCAGCCAAGATATGATGGCAGGCTCCAACACCGGGGAGCTGTTTTTT	CASSQDMMAGSNTGELFF
few	TRBV5-1	TRBD1	TRBJ2-7	TGCGCCAGCAGCCCAGGTCCGGGACAGGGAGGGCGCGAGCAGTACTTC	CASSPGPGQGGREQYF
few	TRBV11-2	.	TRBJ1-1	TGTGCCAGCAGCTTCGCATCGTCCGGAGTAGCTTTCTTT	CASSFASSGVAFF
.	TRBV5-1	.	TRBJ2-5	TGCGCCAGCAGCCCTCTAAAAGAGACCCAGTACTTC	CASSPLKETQYF
.	TRBV4-1	TRBD2	TRBJ2-3	TGCGCCAGCAGGTTGAGCGGGGGGGCAGCGGATACGCAGTATTTT	CASRLSGGAADTQYF
.	TRBV6-5	.	TRBJ1-5	TGTGCCAGCAGTCCGGGCCACAATCAGCCCCAGCATTTT	CASSPGHNQPQHF
.	TRBV5-1	TRBD1	TRBJ1-2	TGCGCCAGCAGCCCCGGACAGGGGGCACCGTATGGCTACACCTTC	CASSPGQGAPYGYTF
once	TRBV2	TRBD1	TRBJ1-1	TGTGCCAGCAGCAGACAGGGGGACACTGAAGCTTTCTTT	CASSRQGDTEAFF
.	TRBV5-1	TRBD1	TRBJ1-4	TGCGCCAGCAGCCAGGGACAGGGAGGTGAAAAACTGTTTTTT	CASSQGQGGEKLFF
few	TRBV11-2	.	TRBJ1-3	TGTGCCAGCAGCGCTTTTGGGGGAAACACCATATATTTT	CASSAFGGNTIYF
.	TRBV9	.	TRBJ2-7	TGTGCCAGCAGCCCCTGGACAAAGGGGAACGAGCAGTACTTC	CASSPWTKGNEQYF
.	TRBV29-1	.	TRBJ2-7	TGCAGCGTTGCCGGGCAGGGGATCTACGAGCAGTACTTC	CSVAGQGIYEQYF